This T cell receptor (beta chain) emerged from a study of T cell responses to AZD1222 COVID-19 vaccine. General study findings and limits: Donors were largely white British and mainly female; clonal diversity was possibly underestimated. A reported finding is that nearly half of spike-specific TCRs target unmutated variant regions. Seropositive status at baseline applied to only six AZD1222 recipients.

Generated by immunoSEQ multiplex PCR, the TCRdb table keeps only in-frame clones and is missing some. The sample lists over 100,000 clones, roughly 87% seen once, with roughly 5.3% in the top ten. On this clone: The antigen remains undetermined.

This TCR was sampled from an adult in good health. Sample: peripheral blood, taken on day 0 of AZD1222 vaccination.

The CDR3 here is CASSLVPGLHYEQYF. Here the CDR3 DNA reads TGTGCCAGCAGCTTAGTTCCGGGGCTACACTACGAGCAGTACTTC. The chain carries TRBV7-2 and TRBJ2-7; D could derive from TRBD1 or TRBD2 (5 bases each). V was trimmed by 1 base and J by 3 bases, leaving 13 bases between them. Germline V CDR1 and CDR2: SGHTA, FQGNSA. The CDR3 is 15 residues long. Combining the CDR3 with reference TRBV7-2 and TRBJ2-7 gives the whole variable domain GAGVSQSPSNKVTEKGKDVELRCDPISGHTALYWYRQSLGQGLEFLIYFQGNSAPDKSGLPSDRFSAERTGGSVSTLTIQRTQQEDSAVYLCASSLVPGLHYEQYFGPGTRLTVT.